This T cell receptor (beta chain) was sequenced during a study of blood T cells in healthy people across ages. Points from the study as a whole: It was not possible, with unsorted PBMCs, to conclusively compare naive and antigen-experienced cells. In long-lived donors, naive CD4+ cell counts and diversity exceeded those of aged donors. Possibly confounding the expanded clonotype changes was the fact that donor CMV status was unknown.

In this sample, this clonotype turned up a few times. Antigen specificity is unknown. Germline V gene lookup returns CDR1 MDHEN and CDR2 SYDVKM. This CDR3 has 17 amino acids. The ends lost 6 bases at V and 7 bases at J; junction bases unmatched: 21. Using a J-beta primer mix together with a sample-barcoded 5' primer, a second PCR was run for about 7 to 12 cycles. TCRdb re-called the 5' RACE reads with MiXCR, one entry per CDR3 protein. The profile covers about 1.6 million distinct CDR3 sequences, with approximately 32% appearing a single time and about 11% taken by the ten largest. Sequenced input: blood. The V and J genes are TRBV28 and TRBJ2-7; TRBD2 matches at 7 bases. The clonotype comes from a woman aged 25 to 39 in good health. CDR3 region: CASSPNMVSGILGEQYF. The DNA of the CDR3 is TGTGCCAGCAGCCCCAACATGGTCAGCGGGATTCTGGGGGAGCAGTACTTC.